A selection of T cell receptor beta chains follows, all from one sample in a study of blood T cell repertoires in COVID-19. Only in-frame clones appear in the TCRdb table, and some are missing; sequencing was by immunoSEQ multiplex PCR. The sample includes around 150,000 clones, roughly 82% seen only once; the top ten take less than 2.5%. Sequencing was done on a sample of peripheral blood. The receptors shown here come from an older man with acute or convalescent COVID-19. Each CDR3 is given with its conserved first and last residue. A D gene is named only where the DNA matches it firmly. The size entry is marked missing in some rows and otherwise reads once, few, many or a size class.

few	TRBV28	18	TRBD1	TRBJ1-2	CASSFSKPDRGSNYGYTF	TGTGCCAGCAGTTTTTCAAAACCCGACAGGGGAAGTAACTATGGCTACACCTTC
NA	TRBV18	16	TRBD1	TRBJ2-3	CASSPQRGPSTDTQYF	TGTGCCAGCTCACCACAAAGGGGGCCTAGCACAGATACGCAGTATTTT
NA	TRBV5-1	16	TRBD1	TRBJ1-4	CASSLSGTATNEKLFF	TGCGCCAGCAGCTTGTCCGGGACAGCAACTAATGAAAAACTGTTTTTT
NA	TRBV5-1	16	TRBD2	TRBJ2-5	CASSTGLAGVRETQYF	TGCGCCAGCAGCACGGGACTAGCGGGAGTTCGGGAGACCCAGTACTTC
NA	TRBV2	15	TRBD1	TRBJ2-2	CASSLTGQPAGELFF	TGTGCCAGCAGTCTAACGGGACAGCCGGCCGGGGAGCTGTTTTTT
NA	TRBV10-3	14	TRBD2	TRBJ2-5	CAISSGGIQETQYF	TGTGCCATCAGTTCCGGGGGGATCCAAGAGACCCAGTACTTC
NA	TRBV5-5	15	NA	TRBJ1-5	CASSLWGGGNQPQHF	TGTGCCAGCAGCTTGTGGGGGGGTGGCAATCAGCCCCAGCATTTT
NA	TRBV18	14	TRBD1	TRBJ2-5	CASSPPGQQETQYF	TGTGCCAGCTCACCCCCGGGACAGCAAGAGACCCAGTACTTC
NA	TRBV5-1	14	NA	TRBJ2-1	CASSLPGTNNEQFF	TGCGCCAGCAGCTTGCCCGGGACAAACAATGAGCAGTTCTTC
NA	TRBV28	16	TRBD1	TRBJ1-5	CASSWTGDSPNQPQHF	TGTGCCAGCAGCTGGACAGGGGACTCCCCCAATCAGCCCCAGCATTTT
NA	TRBV19	15	TRBD1	TRBJ1-2	CASSREDRVNYGYTF	TGTGCCAGTAGTAGGGAGGACAGGGTTAACTATGGCTACACCTTC
NA	TRBV19	15	NA	TRBJ1-2	CASSNQAVISYGYTF	TGTGCCAGTAGCAATCAGGCAGTCATCTCCTATGGCTACACCTTC
few	TRBV7-2	12	NA	TRBJ1-5	CASGIEDQPQHF	TGTGCCAGCGGAATCGAGGATCAGCCCCAGCATTTT
NA	TRBV6-5	15	TRBD1	TRBJ1-2	CASRTLTGKYYGYTF	TGTGCCAGCAGAACACTGACAGGGAAGTACTATGGCTACACCTTC
NA	TRBV4-2	21	TRBD2	TRBJ2-3	CASSQVWTSGRAESSTDTQYF	TGTGCCAGCAGCCAAGTCTGGACTAGCGGGAGGGCCGAATCGAGCACAGATACGCAGTATTTT
NA	TRBV11-3	13	NA	TRBJ2-1	CASSLDREGGVFF	TGTGCCAGCAGCTTAGATAGGGAGGGGGGGGTGTTCTTC
NA	TRBV5-1	13	NA	TRBJ2-5	CASSLVGVETQYF	TGCGCCAGCAGCTTGGTAGGGGTTGAGACCCAGTACTTC
NA	TRBV29-1	13	TRBD1	TRBJ1-5	CSVVTGGNQPQHF	TGCAGCGTTGTGACAGGGGGGAATCAGCCCCAGCATTTT
few	TRBV6-5	15	TRBD1	TRBJ1-6	CASSIRTGDNSPLHF	TGTGCCAGTTCTATCCGGACAGGGGATAATTCACCCCTCCACTTT
NA	TRBV28	13	NA	TRBJ1-3	CASSFSGGNTIYF	TGTGCCAGCAGTTTTTCGGGGGGGAACACCATATATTTT
NA	TRBV5-1	15	TRBD1	TRBJ2-5	CASRATGVSGETQYF	TGCGCCAGCAGAGCCACAGGGGTCTCAGGGGAGACCCAGTACTTC
NA	TRBV5-5	16	NA	TRBJ2-3	CASSLGGLGSTDTQYF	TGTGCCAGCAGCTTGGGGGGACTGGGATCCACAGATACGCAGTATTTT
NA	TRBV11-2	15	TRBD1	TRBJ1-1	CASSVTGQTNTEAFF	TGTGCCAGCAGCGTAACGGGACAGACGAACACTGAAGCTTTCTTT
NA	TRBV10-3	16	TRBD1	TRBJ2-3	CAISEGPGGYTDTQYF	TGTGCCATCAGTGAAGGGCCAGGGGGATACACAGATACGCAGTATTTT
NA	TRBV6-2/TRBV6-3	17	TRBD1	TRBJ1-5	CASSYQVGQGEDQPQHF	TGTGCCAGCAGTTACCAGGTCGGGCAGGGGGAGGATCAGCCCCAGCATTTT
NA	TRBV6-1	15	TRBD2	TRBJ2-5	CASSETGGPQETQYF	TGTGCCAGCAGTGAAACGGGAGGGCCCCAAGAGACCCAGTACTTC
once	TRBV2	14	NA	TRBJ2-2	CASSTGTNTGELFF	TGTGCCAGCAGTACAGGGACGAACACCGGGGAGCTGTTTTTT
NA	TRBV28	14	TRBD1	TRBJ2-7	CASSPGTASYEQYF	TGTGCCAGCAGTCCCGGGACAGCCTCCTACGAGCAGTACTTC
NA	TRBV3-1/TRBV3-2	16	TRBD2	TRBJ2-1	CASSQAPAGGPREQFF	TGTGCCAGCAGCCAAGCCCCAGCGGGGGGCCCGCGGGAGCAGTTCTTC
once	TRBV6-2/TRBV6-3	12	NA	TRBJ2-5	CASSYAPGTQYF	TGTGCCAGCAGTTACGCCCCCGGGACCCAGTACTTC
NA	TRBV13	14	NA	TRBJ2-7	CASSLSPQAYEQYF	TGTGCCAGCAGCTTATCCCCCCAGGCCTACGAGCAGTACTTC
NA	TRBV27	15	TRBD1	TRBJ2-7	CASSPAGTGPYEQYF	TGTGCCAGCAGTCCAGCCGGGACAGGGCCCTACGAGCAGTACTTC